The entry below gives a single T cell receptor (beta chain) sequence along with its context. Its antigen remains unknown. The record originates from a study of T cells after yellow fever vaccination. Study overall: Where fractions had low cell numbers, libraries were prepared from them with the SMART-Seq v4 Ultra Low Input RNA kit.

TCRdb redid the calling of the 5' RACE reads with MiXCR, one entry per CDR3 protein. This table holds under 600,000 distinct CDR3 sequences, 21% found once. Study findings and constraints: Reappearance after the booster was seen for most primary-vaccination clones, at 95% to 96% CD4 and 70% to 90% CD8.

The CDR3 totals 15 residues. V was pared by 3 bases and J by 5 bases, with 5 bases of the junction left unmatched. Germline V gene sequence: CDR1 SGHTA, CDR2 FQGNSA. This receptor was taken from a man aged 18 to 30 who received the YFV17D yellow fever vaccine. The chain combines TRBV7-2 with TRBJ2-1; TRBD1 agrees at 9 bases. The input for sequencing was PBMCs, taken around 3 weeks after the first yellow fever vaccination. CDR3 DNA: TGTGCCAGCAGCTTTTGGACAGGGGATAACAATGAGCAGTTCTTC. Protein sequence: CASSFWTGDNNEQFF. The full variable domain, its missing parts supplied by reference TRBV7-2 and TRBJ2-1, is GAGVSQSPSNKVTEKGKDVELRCDPISGHTALYWYRQSLGQGLEFLIYFQGNSAPDKSGLPSDRFSAERTGGSVSTLTIQRTQQEDSAVYLCASSFWTGDNNEQFFGPGTRLTVL.